This T cell receptor (beta chain) was recovered during a study of PD-1 blockade in classical Hodgkin lymphoma (TCRdb year 2020). For context, the study as a whole: Nivolumab dosing was 3 mg/kg intravenously every 2 weeks, continuing until either disease progression or unacceptable toxicity. To define a peripheral blood immune signature of response to PD-1 blockade in classical Hodgkin lymphoma, the study combined TCR beta sequencing with CyTOF.

The cysteine opens and the phenylalanine closes a CDR3 of 15 amino acids. This entry keeps only the CDR3 DNA: 45 bases, framed from base 1. Based on the germline V gene, the CDR1 and CDR2 sequences are LGHNA and YSLEER. Concerning this clone itself: Its antigen remains unidentified. Mismatch with germline at one junction end may stem from a read error.

Genomic DNA was extracted with the Qiagen DNeasy kit from unsorted PBMCs and from negatively selected CD4+ and CD8+ fractions. Using primers that anneal to V and J segments, immunoSEQ multiplex PCR amplified the TCR beta CDR3 regions. A synthetic immune receptor repertoire was used to minimize amplification bias, and any residual bias was removed computationally once sequencing was done. The study's processing was this. Custom Python scripts were used to quantify repertoire diversity as the Shannon entropy index. The unsorted, CD4+ and CD8+ repertoires were each analyzed separately, with the exception of combined analyses, where CD4+ and CD8+ sequences were merged in silico. A clone counted as expanded when the clone's frequency after treatment rose at least 2-fold relative to C1D1, and clones undetected at baseline were given a pseudocount of 0.5. Clones with 0 or 1 copy at C1D1 were classified as singleton clones, and clones with 2 or more copies were classified as non-singleton clones. Clones expanded in unsorted samples were annotated as CD4+, CD8+ or unknown by matching protein sequences in sorted samples from the same patient. Diversity changes from C1D1 to C4D1 were tested in paired samples using Wilcoxon tests. TCRdb took over this immuneACCESS table, retaining in-frame rearrangements with V and J assigned. Such tables are incomplete; in checked studies, under half of the missing clones stem from an unresolved V gene, and the remainder is unexplained. V and J calls plus clone size are reproduced from that table; the DNA served to infer D and trimming. In this sample the table shows tens of thousands of clones, 60% to 85% of which occur a single time. Around 3% of the sample goes to the ten largest clones.

The intended sense of this specimen's time point label: cycle 1 day 1 (C1D1), immediately before nivolumab initiation. Relapse after autologous stem cell transplantation had occurred in all trial patients, and cohorts A, B and C were distinguished by prior brentuximab vedotin exposure. A total of 56 patients with relapsed/refractory classical Hodgkin lymphoma made up the trial cohort, and each patient's best overall response was complete response, partial response or progressive disease. In the multi-cohort phase II CheckMate 205 trial, trial patients received single-agent nivolumab. An independent review committee assessed best overall response using the 2007 International Working Group response criteria. PBMCs from the trial were collected at three points: immediately before nivolumab initiation (C1D1), and during therapy at cycle 2 day 1 and cycle 4 day 1. After peripheral blood was drawn into 8 mL Vacutainer Cell Preparation Tubes, PBMCs were isolated by centrifugation and then cryopreserved.

Overall results and qualifications from the work: Only a single clinical trial cohort was studied, and what caused the repertoire differences, possibly disease activity or prior therapy, remained undefined. Baseline diversity similar to that of newly diagnosed patients was observed in trial patients achieving complete response, whereas significantly lower diversity was observed in partial responders and progressors. A significant rise by C4D1 was seen in CD4+ but not CD8+ TCR diversity (p=0.0027 vs p=0.16), with the rise being most apparent in complete responders (p=0.02). Lower diversity was observed in patients in whom nivolumab was started less than 1 year after ASCT, and these patients were excluded from later analyses so that confounding by immune reconstitution would be avoided. Baseline TCR diversity was reported to be lower in newly diagnosed patients than in healthy donors and to be lower still in relapsed/refractory patients.

The material was peripheral blood mononuclear cells (PBMCs), obtained at baseline. Recombination linked TRBV4-3 to TRBJ2-7; TRBD1 is perhaps the D gene, given 6 matching bases. The receptor was isolated from a human donor with classical Hodgkin lymphoma. The nucleotide sequence is given as TGCGCCAGCAGCGAAGAGGGGGTTAGCTCCTACGAGCAGTACTTC. The translation is CASSEEGVSSYEQYF.